These T cell receptor beta chains were read from a single sample in a study of neurological immune-mediated disorders. One entry per CDR3 protein, called by TCRdb with MiXCR from the 5' RACE reads. Here the sample spans 55,000 to 70,000 distinct CDR3 sequences, 9.5% to 12% being singletons. Sequenced: PBMCs. These TCRs come from a male donor with HTLV-1-associated myelopathy (HAM/TSP). The CDR3 runs from the conserved cysteine through the conserved F or W. Fields, in order: V gene, D gene, clone size, J gene, CDR3 DNA, CDR3 protein. A D gene is named only where the DNA matches it firmly. The size of a clone is reported for some rows only, either as once, few or many, or as a class for expanded clones.

v_gene: TRBV28
d_gene: -
abundance: many
j_gene: TRBJ1-1
CDR3nt: TGTGCCAGCAGACCCAGACAGGCTCAAGCTTTCTTT
CDR3aa: CASRPRQAQAFF

v_gene: TRBV12-3/TRBV12-4
d_gene: -
abundance: many
j_gene: TRBJ1-1
CDR3nt: TGTGCCAGCAATAAAGATCAAGCTTCTAAGGCTTTCTTT
CDR3aa: CASNKDQASKAFF

v_gene: TRBV28
d_gene: TRBD1
abundance: many
j_gene: TRBJ1-5
CDR3nt: TGTGCCAGCAGTCCGGCGGGACAGGGAAGCAATCAGCCCCAGCATTTT
CDR3aa: CASSPAGQGSNQPQHF

v_gene: TRBV20-1
d_gene: -
abundance: many
j_gene: TRBJ1-1
CDR3nt: TGCAGTGCTAGTGGGACTCTCTCTGAAGCTTTCTTT
CDR3aa: CSASGTLSEAFF

v_gene: TRBV12-3/TRBV12-4
d_gene: -
abundance: few
j_gene: TRBJ1-1
CDR3nt: TGTGCCAGCAATCGAAGCCCAGGGAACACTGAAGCTTTCTTT
CDR3aa: CASNRSPGNTEAFF

v_gene: TRBV7-2
d_gene: -
abundance: many
j_gene: TRBJ2-7
CDR3nt: TGTGCCAGCAGCTTAAACACCTACGAGCAGTACTTC
CDR3aa: CASSLNTYEQYF

v_gene: TRBV7-2
d_gene: -
abundance: many
j_gene: TRBJ1-5
CDR3nt: TGTGCCAGCAGCTTAGTGGGGGGGGGCAATCAGCCCCAGCATTTT
CDR3aa: CASSLVGGGNQPQHF

v_gene: TRBV20-1
d_gene: -
abundance: many
j_gene: TRBJ2-3
CDR3nt: TGCAGTGCCACCCAGGTAGCCCCTACGCAGTATTTT
CDR3aa: CSATQVAPTQYF

v_gene: TRBV7-2
d_gene: TRBD1
abundance: many
j_gene: TRBJ1-2
CDR3nt: TGTGCCAGCCTATACGGGACAGGGGCCAACTATGGCTACACCTTC
CDR3aa: CASLYGTGANYGYTF

v_gene: TRBV12-3/TRBV12-4
d_gene: -
abundance: -
j_gene: TRBJ1-1
CDR3nt: TGTGCCAGCAGCTATGATGAAAGAACTAAAGCTTTCTTT
CDR3aa: CASSYDERTKAFF

v_gene: TRBV5-5
d_gene: -
abundance: -
j_gene: TRBJ2-7
CDR3nt: TGTGCCAGCAGCCAGGGACCGCGCTCCTACGAGCAGTACTTC
CDR3aa: CASSQGPRSYEQYF

v_gene: TRBV20-1
d_gene: -
abundance: many
j_gene: TRBJ1-1
CDR3nt: TGCAGTGCTAGGGGAGGGATGAACACTGAAGCTTTCTTT
CDR3aa: CSARGGMNTEAFF

v_gene: TRBV20-1
d_gene: -
abundance: many
j_gene: TRBJ1-2
CDR3nt: TGCAGTGCCATACAGGACAGTAAGGGCTATGGCTACACCTTC
CDR3aa: CSAIQDSKGYGYTF

v_gene: TRBV21-1
d_gene: -
abundance: many
j_gene: TRBJ2-7
CDR3nt: TGTGCCAGCAGCACAAAAGGGTGGGGGAGCTCCTACGAGCAGTACTTC
CDR3aa: CASSTKGWGSSYEQYF

v_gene: TRBV7-8
d_gene: -
abundance: many
j_gene: TRBJ2-2
CDR3nt: TGTGCCAGCAGCTTGAGTCGACTCAACACCGGGGAGCTGTTTTTT
CDR3aa: CASSLSRLNTGELFF

v_gene: TRBV18
d_gene: -
abundance: many
j_gene: TRBJ1-1
CDR3nt: TGTGCCAGCTCATTTCGGTTGAAACAGGGCACTGAAGCTTTCTTT
CDR3aa: CASSFRLKQGTEAFF

v_gene: TRBV5-6
d_gene: -
abundance: many
j_gene: TRBJ2-7
CDR3nt: TGTGCCAGCAGCTTGTACAGCTACGAGCAGTACTTC
CDR3aa: CASSLYSYEQYF

v_gene: TRBV5-1
d_gene: -
abundance: many
j_gene: TRBJ1-3
CDR3nt: TGCGCCAGCAGCTCGACCACGGACAGCTACTACTCTGGAAACACCATATATTTT
CDR3aa: CASSSTTDSYYSGNTIYF

v_gene: TRBV7-2
d_gene: -
abundance: many
j_gene: TRBJ2-3
CDR3nt: TGTGCCAGCAAGGACTTCACAGATACGCAGTATTTT
CDR3aa: CASKDFTDTQYF

v_gene: TRBV4-2
d_gene: -
abundance: many
j_gene: TRBJ2-1
CDR3nt: TGTGCCAGCAGCCAAGGGGCGGGTGAGCAGTTCTTC
CDR3aa: CASSQGAGEQFF

v_gene: TRBV29-1
d_gene: -
abundance: many
j_gene: TRBJ2-2
CDR3nt: TGCAGCGTTGGAAGCGGGACAGTCTCTTCCGGGGAGCTGTTTTTT
CDR3aa: CSVGSGTVSSGELFF

v_gene: TRBV30
d_gene: TRBD1
abundance: -
j_gene: TRBJ1-5
CDR3nt: TGTGCCTGGAGTGGGGACAGAATCAATCAGCCCCAGCATTTT
CDR3aa: CAWSGDRINQPQHF

v_gene: TRBV5-1
d_gene: -
abundance: many
j_gene: TRBJ1-6
CDR3nt: TGCGCCAGCAAGTTGGGACAAGATAATTCACCCCTCCACTTT
CDR3aa: CASKLGQDNSPLHF

v_gene: TRBV15
d_gene: -
abundance: many
j_gene: TRBJ2-5
CDR3nt: TGTGCCACCAGCAGAGTCGGGGAGACCCAGTACTTC
CDR3aa: CATSRVGETQYF

v_gene: TRBV7-2
d_gene: -
abundance: many
j_gene: TRBJ2-7
CDR3nt: TGTGCCAGCAGCTTAATGACAGTCAGGTACTTC
CDR3aa: CASSLMTVRYF

v_gene: TRBV18
d_gene: -
abundance: -
j_gene: TRBJ1-6
CDR3nt: TGTGCCAGCTCACCGAAAGGTGCTAATTCACCCCTCCACTTT
CDR3aa: CASSPKGANSPLHF

v_gene: TRBV20-1
d_gene: -
abundance: many
j_gene: TRBJ1-6
CDR3nt: TGCAGTGCTAGATTCCAGTCGTTCTCCTATAATTCACCCCTCCACTTT
CDR3aa: CSARFQSFSYNSPLHF

v_gene: TRBV5-6
d_gene: -
abundance: -
j_gene: TRBJ2-2
CDR3nt: TGTGCCATCAGACCTTCGGGGACCGGAGCCGGGGAGTTGTTTTTT
CDR3aa: CAIRPSGTGAGELFF

v_gene: TRBV18
d_gene: -
abundance: many
j_gene: TRBJ1-2
CDR3nt: TGTGCCAGCTCACAGGAAGCAGGCGCCTATGGCTACACCTTC
CDR3aa: CASSQEAGAYGYTF

v_gene: TRBV20-1
d_gene: -
abundance: many
j_gene: TRBJ2-6
CDR3nt: TGCAGTGCTAGAGACTACCAGGGCCACTCTGGGGCCAACGTCCTGACTTTC
CDR3aa: CSARDYQGHSGANVLTF

v_gene: TRBV27
d_gene: -
abundance: many
j_gene: TRBJ2-2
CDR3nt: TGTGCCAGCAGTTTAGCGGGACCACTAACCGGGGAGCTGTTTTTT
CDR3aa: CASSLAGPLTGELFF

v_gene: TRBV18
d_gene: -
abundance: many
j_gene: TRBJ2-3
CDR3nt: TGTGCCAGCTCGGCGGCTAGCACAGATACGCAGTATTTT
CDR3aa: CASSAASTDTQYF

v_gene: TRBV7-2
d_gene: -
abundance: once
j_gene: TRBJ1-6
CDR3nt: TGTGCCAGCAGCAACCAGATAAATTCACCCCACTTT
CDR3aa: CASSNQINSPHF

v_gene: TRBV5-1
d_gene: -
abundance: many
j_gene: TRBJ1-1
CDR3nt: TGCGCCAGCAGCCCCCCCAGGGGCCAGAACACTGAAGCTTTCTTT
CDR3aa: CASSPPRGQNTEAFF

v_gene: TRBV18
d_gene: TRBD1
abundance: many
j_gene: TRBJ1-5
CDR3nt: TGTGCCAGCTCACCACAGTACCCCAGGGGGATCAATCAGCCCCAGCATTTT
CDR3aa: CASSPQYPRGINQPQHF

v_gene: TRBV7-9
d_gene: -
abundance: many
j_gene: TRBJ1-1
CDR3nt: TGTGCCAGCAGCTTAGACAGGGCTTTCACTGAAGCTTTCTTT
CDR3aa: CASSLDRAFTEAFF

v_gene: TRBV4-3
d_gene: -
abundance: -
j_gene: TRBJ2-7
CDR3nt: TGCGCCAGCAGCCAAGGTGGACCCTACGAGCAGTACTTC
CDR3aa: CASSQGGPYEQYF

v_gene: TRBV15
d_gene: TRBD2
abundance: many
j_gene: TRBJ2-7
CDR3nt: TGTGCCACCAGCAGAGATTCGGGACTAGGTTCCTACGAGCAGTACTTC
CDR3aa: CATSRDSGLGSYEQYF

v_gene: TRBV7-8
d_gene: TRBD2
abundance: many
j_gene: TRBJ2-3
CDR3nt: TGTGCCAGCAGCTCCCAAGGGCCTAGCGGGGCCACAGATACGCAGTATTTT
CDR3aa: CASSSQGPSGATDTQYF

v_gene: TRBV29-1
d_gene: -
abundance: many
j_gene: TRBJ1-5
CDR3nt: TGCAGCGTTGAAGATCCGTGGACAGGCAATCAGCCCCAGCATTTT
CDR3aa: CSVEDPWTGNQPQHF

v_gene: TRBV6-5
d_gene: TRBD2
abundance: -
j_gene: TRBJ2-5
CDR3nt: TGTGCCAGCAGTCGGGGACTAGAGGGGAATGAGCAGTACTTC
CDR3aa: CASSRGLEGNEQYF

v_gene: TRBV30
d_gene: -
abundance: many
j_gene: TRBJ1-2
CDR3nt: TGTGCCTGGAGTCTACCTCGAAGGGACACGATCTATGGCTACACCTTC
CDR3aa: CAWSLPRRDTIYGYTF

v_gene: TRBV12-3/TRBV12-4
d_gene: -
abundance: many
j_gene: TRBJ1-1
CDR3nt: TGTGCCAGCAGTCCCAATGGAGGGGCTGAAGCTTTCTTT
CDR3aa: CASSPNGGAEAFF

v_gene: TRBV24-1
d_gene: -
abundance: many
j_gene: TRBJ1-2
CDR3nt: TGTGCCACCAGTAAACAGGGAATTGGCTACACCTTC
CDR3aa: CATSKQGIGYTF

v_gene: TRBV5-1
d_gene: -
abundance: many
j_gene: TRBJ1-1
CDR3nt: TGCGCCAGCAGCTTGGCCCTGGATCTGGGGGCGGAAGCTTTCTTT
CDR3aa: CASSLALDLGAEAFF

v_gene: TRBV6-6
d_gene: TRBD1
abundance: many
j_gene: TRBJ2-7
CDR3nt: TGTGCCAGCAGCAACGTGGACAGGGGATCCTACGAGCAGTACTTC
CDR3aa: CASSNVDRGSYEQYF

v_gene: TRBV10-3
d_gene: -
abundance: many
j_gene: TRBJ1-1
CDR3nt: TGTGCCATCAGTGAACCACAGGTTGTGTACACTGAAGCTTTCTTT
CDR3aa: CAISEPQVVYTEAFF

v_gene: TRBV12-3/TRBV12-4
d_gene: -
abundance: -
j_gene: TRBJ1-5
CDR3nt: TGTGTCAGCAGTTTGGCAGGGACACCCCAGCCTTTT
CDR3aa: CVSSLAGTPQPF

v_gene: TRBV6-6
d_gene: -
abundance: many
j_gene: TRBJ2-7
CDR3nt: TGTGCCAGCAATGCCCAGTCGATTTCCTACGAGCAGTACTTC
CDR3aa: CASNAQSISYEQYF

v_gene: TRBV20-1
d_gene: TRBD2
abundance: many
j_gene: TRBJ2-4
CDR3nt: TGCAGTGCCGCGGGGGGCCATCGGTCCGACATTCAGTACTTC
CDR3aa: CSAAGGHRSDIQYF

v_gene: TRBV7-2
d_gene: -
abundance: many
j_gene: TRBJ2-3
CDR3nt: TGTGCCAGCAGCTTAGGAGCGGGGCAGTATTTT
CDR3aa: CASSLGAGQYF

v_gene: TRBV9
d_gene: -
abundance: many
j_gene: TRBJ2-1
CDR3nt: TGTGCCAGCACCCCGACAAGCGGATCCTACAATGAGCAGTTCTTC
CDR3aa: CASTPTSGSYNEQFF